One TCR beta chain is described in this entry. What it binds is not known. This table comes from immunoSEQ multiplex PCR, and its TCRdb copy is limited to in-frame clones, with some not included. In the table there are 2 million to 2.5 million clones, roughly 93% of which are singletons. Germline loops: CDR1 GTSNPN, CDR2 SVGIG (reference sequence). This CDR3 region has 11 residues. The V end was cut by 6 bases, the J end by 1 base, with 6 bases between. The data are from a study of shared clonotypes between healthy human individuals. Overall study findings and caveats: Naive subsets tended to show greater estimated richness than memory subsets. An anticipated effect of sequencing depth on clonotype sharing among donors was recognized.

The sequenced material came from naive CD4+ T cells from PBMCs. Noted subset: CD45RA+ positively selected. The gene calls are TRBV30 and TRBJ1-1, with D unclear. The receptor comes from a man aged 18 to 29 in good health. Some clones in this sample may be carry-over from other donors' samples. CDR3 amino acids: CACRSNTEAFF. In DNA, the CDR3 is TGTGCCTGTCGGTCGAACACTGAAGCTTTCTTT.